This passage covers 18 T cell receptor beta chains from one sample sequenced in a study of shared clonotypes between healthy human individuals. This table comes from immunoSEQ multiplex PCR, and its TCRdb copy is limited to in-frame clones, with some not included. This table has 850,000 to 1,100,000 clones, roughly 80% appearing once. The sequencing input was memory CD4+ T cells from PBMCs. Described subset: CD45RA-negative fraction. The origin of the receptors is a man aged 18 to 30 in good health. Some clones in this sample may be carry-over from other donors' samples.

The V gene is TRBV5-4, the J gene TRBJ2-2, with D maybe TRBD2 (5 bases). Germline values: CDR1 SGHNT, CDR2 YYREEE (reference sequence). This CDR3 is built from 15 residues. The ends were cut back, 0 bases at V and 3 bases at J, with 9 bases in the middle. CDR3 coding DNA: TGTGCCAGCAGCTTGGGCGTCGGGGACACCGGGGAGCTGTTTTTT. Its protein is CASSLGVGDTGELFF.

The rearrangement links TRBV6-6 to TRBJ2-3, with D unresolved. The V end was cut by 2 bases, the J end by 6 bases, with 3 bases between. Germline V gives CDR1 MNHNY, CDR2 SVGAGI (reference sequence). This CDR3 is 11 amino acids long. CDR3 DNA: TGTGCCAGCAGTTACGCTGATACGCAGTATTTT. Translation gives CASSYADTQYF.

The genes are TRBV6-1 and TRBJ1-2; 8 positions agree with TRBD1. V dropped 1 base and J dropped 3; count of bases not matched to a gene: 4. Per the germline V gene, CDR1 is MNHNS and CDR2 is SASEGT. The CDR3 loop spans 15 amino acids. The CDR3 here is CASSEGTGTDYGYTF. CDR3 sequence (DNA): TGTGCCAGCAGTGAAGGGACAGGGACGGACTATGGCTACACCTTC.

The chain has TRBV5-4 and TRBJ2-5; D is undetermined. The germline CDR1 and CDR2 sequences are SGHNT and YYREEE (reference sequence). Trimming took 3 bases from V and 1 from J, leaving 7 bases between them. The CDR3 length is 13 residues. In DNA form, the CDR3 reads TGTGCCAGCAGCTATGGTGGCCAAGAGACCCAGTACTTC. Translated, it gives CASSYGGQETQYF.

This clone was detected only a few times. The chain couples TRBV5-4 to TRBJ2-5; 10 bases agree with TRBD1. Germline CDR1 SGHNT, CDR2 YYREEE (reference sequence). CDR3 size: 15 residues. J was trimmed by 7 bases and V by 5 bases; bases with no gene match: 11. The CDR3 region is CASRGAGQGTGTQYF. For the CDR3, the DNA is TGTGCCAGCAGGGGTGCGGGACAGGGGACCGGGACCCAGTACTTC.

This clone turned up a few times. The chain carries TRBV2 and TRBJ1-4, with D perhaps TRBD1 (5 bases). Trimming shortened V by 8 bases and J by 0 bases, and 10 bases separated the two germline ends. The CDR3 runs to 14 residues. The germline V gene has CDR1 SNHLY and CDR2 FYNNEI. CDR3 nucleotides: TGTGCCAGCGCAGGGACTGCAACTAATGAAAAACTGTTTTTT. It specifies CASAGTATNEKLFF.

This rearrangement joins TRBV9 to TRBJ1-2; D unresolved. CDR1 and CDR2 (germline): SGDLS, YYNGEE. The CDR3 runs 12 residues. The V gene lost 4 bases and the J gene lost 1 base, with 5 bases spanning the gap. The CDR3 sequence: CASSNRNYGYTF. The CDR3 DNA reads TGTGCCAGCAGCAACCGTAACTATGGCTACACCTTC.

In DNA form, the CDR3 reads TGTGCCAGCAGTGAATACGAAGAGACCCAGTACTTC. It translates to CASSEYEETQYF. The J gene is TRBJ2-5, the V gene TRBV2, with unresolved D. Germline CDR1 and CDR2: SNHLY and FYNNEI. This CDR3 comprises 12 residues. The ends were cut back, 2 bases at V and 3 bases at J, with 4 bases in the middle. Combining the CDR3 with reference TRBV2 and TRBJ2-5 gives the whole variable domain EPEVTQTPSHQVTQMGQEVILRCVPISNHLYFYWYRQILGQKVEFLVSFYNNEISEKSEIFDDQFSVERPDGSNFTLKIRSTKLEDSAMYFCASSEYEETQYFGPGTRLLVL.

The rearrangement links TRBV5-6 to TRBJ2-2, with 11 bases matching TRBD2. The germline CDR1 and CDR2 sequences are SGHDT and YYEEEE. V lost 6 bases to trimming and J lost 7 bases; unmatched junction nucleotides: 20. The CDR3 extends over 19 amino acids. CDR3 nucleotides: TGTGCCAGCAAAGGAGTAGCGGGAGGGCTTCCCGTCTCCATCGGGGAGCTGTTTTTT. This gives the protein CASKGVAGGLPVSIGELFF. Looking up the rest from reference TRBV5-6 and TRBJ2-2 gives the full variable domain: DAGVTQSPTHLIKTRGQQVTLRCSPKSGHDTVSWYQQALGQGPQFIFQYYEEEERQRGNFPDRFSGHQFPNYSSELNVNALLLGDSALYLCASKGVAGGLPVSIGELFFGEGSRLTVL.

The genes are TRBV6-1 and TRBJ2-3; 7 nucleotides match TRBD1. The CDR3 length is 12 residues. Germline CDR1 and CDR2: MNHNS and SASEGT. V lost 10 bases to trimming and J lost 6 bases; unmatched junction nucleotides: 7. CDR3: CATRQGSDTQYF. The CDR3 nucleotides are TGTGCCACCCGACAGGGTTCGGATACGCAGTATTTT.

This clone was counted a single time. The chain carries TRBV7-2 and TRBJ2-1, with D unclear. CDR3 size: 19 residues. Germline CDR1 SGHTA, CDR2 FQGNSA. Between the trimmed V and J ends, which lost 2 bases and 0 bases, there was a span of 20 bases. In nucleotides, the CDR3 is TGTGCCAGCAGCTTACGTCTATCCTTGGGCATCAGCTCCTACAATGAGCAGTTCTTC. Translating gives CASSLRLSLGISSYNEQFF.

The chain links TRBV14 to TRBJ2-5, with 7 positions matching TRBD1. CDR1 SGHDN and CDR2 FVKESK come from the germline V gene. V lost 2 bases to trimming and J lost 4 bases; unmatched junction nucleotides: 1. CDR3 length: 13 amino acids. As DNA, the CDR3 is TGTGCCAGCAGCCAAAACAGGGGAGAGACCCAGTACTTC. It encodes CASSQNRGETQYF.

The chain combines TRBV5-1 with TRBJ2-7; D is uncertain. With 4 bases removed from V and 2 bases from J, the gap between germline ends came to 16 bases. There are 15 residues in the CDR3. The germline CDR1 and CDR2 sequences are SGHRS and YFSETQ. CDR3 residues: CASSPGSVGPYEQYF. CDR3 in DNA: TGCGCCAGCAGCCCGGGTTCAGTCGGACCCTACGAGCAGTACTTC.

This chain links TRBV5-6 with TRBJ2-3; possibly TRBD2 for D (6 bases). Per germline, CDR1 SGHDT and CDR2 YYEEEE. CDR3 size: 13 residues. V dropped 3 bases and J dropped 4 bases, with 9 bases sitting between them. CDR3: CASSSGLPDTQYF. The CDR3 nucleotides read TGTGCCAGCAGCTCGGGACTCCCAGATACGCAGTATTTT.

This clone came up once. Other DNA sequences in the same sample also yield this CDR3. The chain uses TRBV6-5 and TRBJ2-3; D gene uncertain. Germline assignment: CDR1 MNHEY and CDR2 SVGAGI. The CDR3 totals 13 residues. V lost 8 bases and J lost 1, with 10 bases in between. CDR3 amino acids: CASSSPGTDTQYF. The DNA for the CDR3 is TGTGCCAGCTCGAGTCCCGGCACAGATACGCAGTATTTT.

The chain is built from TRBV5-4 and TRBJ2-7, with TRBD1 as a possible D gene (5 bases). Trimming removed 1 base at V and 6 bases at J, with 14 bases between. The CDR3 sequence is 14 residues long. CDR1 and CDR2 (germline): SGHNT, YYREEE (reference sequence). As DNA, the CDR3 is TGTGCCAGCAGCTTGTTTGAGTCAGGGCCCGAGCAGTACTTC. Encoded protein: CASSLFESGPEQYF.

A single count supports this clone. The V gene is TRBV6-7, the J gene TRBJ2-5; tentative D call: TRBD2 (6 bases). TRBV6-7 is assigned to the ORF class and has an uncertain function. Trimming shortened V by 4 bases and J by 3 bases, and 18 bases separated the two germline ends. The CDR3 loop spans 16 amino acids. CDR3 in amino acids: CASSCLGTPGEETQYF. The CDR3 nucleotides read TGTGCCAGCAGTTGCTTGGGGACCCCGGGGGAAGAGACCCAGTACTTC.

The J gene is TRBJ2-5, the V gene TRBV7-9; perhaps TRBD1 as D (6 bases). With 2 bases removed from V and 5 bases from J, the gap between germline ends came to 9 bases. Germline loops: CDR1 SEHNR, CDR2 FQNEAQ (reference sequence). CDR3 length: 13 amino acids. The CDR3: CASSLSGVETQYF. Written as DNA, the CDR3 is TGTGCCAGCAGCTTATCAGGGGTTGAGACCCAGTACTTC.